These T cell receptor beta chains were read from a single sample in a study of CD8 T cells in Susac syndrome. TCRdb independently ran MiXCR on the immunoSEQ multiplex PCR reads; one entry per CDR3 protein. The data contain 180,000 or so distinct CDR3 sequences, about 94% of them singletons. The sequencing sample was made of CD4+ T cells from PBMCs. Source of these receptors: a human donor in good health. The CDR3 runs from the conserved cysteine through the conserved F or W. A D gene is named only where the DNA matches it firmly. Clone size appears in some rows only: once, few, many, or a class for an expanded clone.

D gene: .
V gene: TRBV7-9
clone size: .
J gene: TRBJ1-5
CDR3 DNA: TGTGCCAGCAGCTTAGGATCCAGTCAGCCCCAGCATTTT
CDR3 protein: CASSLGSSQPQHF

D gene: .
V gene: TRBV27
clone size: .
J gene: TRBJ2-7
CDR3 DNA: TGTGCCAGTAGGTTGGAGGGCCTAGCCTACGAGCAGTACTTC
CDR3 protein: CASRLEGLAYEQYF

D gene: .
V gene: TRBV4-3
clone size: .
J gene: TRBJ2-5
CDR3 DNA: TGCGCCAGCAGCCTCCGATTAGGGCCTCAAGAGACCCAGTACTTC
CDR3 protein: CASSLRLGPQETQYF

D gene: .
V gene: TRBV7-2
clone size: .
J gene: TRBJ2-5
CDR3 DNA: TGTGCCAGCAGCTTAGGTAGAAGGGAGACCCAGTACTTC
CDR3 protein: CASSLGRRETQYF

D gene: .
V gene: TRBV3-1
clone size: .
J gene: TRBJ2-1
CDR3 DNA: TGTGCCAGCAGCCAAGTTAGCCTAATCTTC
CDR3 protein: CASSQVSLIF

D gene: .
V gene: TRBV25-1
clone size: once
J gene: TRBJ1-1
CDR3 DNA: TGTGCCAGCAGTGATCCCGGAGGCATCGGTAAAACTGAAGCTTTCTTT
CDR3 protein: CASSDPGGIGKTEAFF

D gene: .
V gene: TRBV29-1
clone size: .
J gene: TRBJ2-2
CDR3 DNA: TGCAGCGCCCTGGAACAGAACACCGGGGAGCTGTTTTTT
CDR3 protein: CSALEQNTGELFF

D gene: TRBD1
V gene: TRBV7-2
clone size: .
J gene: TRBJ1-2
CDR3 DNA: TGTGCCAGCAGCTCTGAGGGGGCTGGCTACACCTTC
CDR3 protein: CASSSEGAGYTF

D gene: .
V gene: TRBV6-5
clone size: .
J gene: TRBJ2-5
CDR3 DNA: TGTGCCAGCAGTTTATACTCCGGGACACGGAAACAAGAGACCCAGTACTTC
CDR3 protein: CASSLYSGTRKQETQYF

D gene: .
V gene: TRBV29-1
clone size: .
J gene: TRBJ2-7
CDR3 DNA: TGCAGCGTTGAAGGGATGAGGGGGGACCCTCAGTACGAGCAGTACTTC
CDR3 protein: CSVEGMRGDPQYEQYF

D gene: .
V gene: TRBV23-1
clone size: once
J gene: TRBJ2-3
CDR3 DNA: TGCGCCAGCCCGTCGGGGGTACGCACAGATACGCAGTATTTT
CDR3 protein: CASPSGVRTDTQYF

D gene: .
V gene: TRBV20-1
clone size: once
J gene: TRBJ2-3
CDR3 DNA: TGCAGTGCTAGGTTTTCAGATACGCAGTATTTT
CDR3 protein: CSARFSDTQYF

D gene: .
V gene: TRBV30
clone size: .
J gene: TRBJ2-1
CDR3 DNA: TGTGCCTGGTACTCGTACAATGAGCAGTTCTTC
CDR3 protein: CAWYSYNEQFF

D gene: TRBD1
V gene: TRBV15
clone size: .
J gene: TRBJ2-4
CDR3 DNA: TGTGCCACCACCAGGACAGGGTGGAACATTCAGTACTTC
CDR3 protein: CATTRTGWNIQYF

D gene: .
V gene: TRBV12-3/TRBV12-4
clone size: .
J gene: TRBJ2-2
CDR3 DNA: TGTGCCAGCAGTTTCGGGTCTACGCGTCCCGGGGAGCTGTTTTTT
CDR3 protein: CASSFGSTRPGELFF

D gene: .
V gene: TRBV30
clone size: once
J gene: TRBJ1-2
CDR3 DNA: TGTGCCTGGAGTGTACTAGGTGGGCAGGACCTTAACTATGGCTACACCTTC
CDR3 protein: CAWSVLGGQDLNYGYTF